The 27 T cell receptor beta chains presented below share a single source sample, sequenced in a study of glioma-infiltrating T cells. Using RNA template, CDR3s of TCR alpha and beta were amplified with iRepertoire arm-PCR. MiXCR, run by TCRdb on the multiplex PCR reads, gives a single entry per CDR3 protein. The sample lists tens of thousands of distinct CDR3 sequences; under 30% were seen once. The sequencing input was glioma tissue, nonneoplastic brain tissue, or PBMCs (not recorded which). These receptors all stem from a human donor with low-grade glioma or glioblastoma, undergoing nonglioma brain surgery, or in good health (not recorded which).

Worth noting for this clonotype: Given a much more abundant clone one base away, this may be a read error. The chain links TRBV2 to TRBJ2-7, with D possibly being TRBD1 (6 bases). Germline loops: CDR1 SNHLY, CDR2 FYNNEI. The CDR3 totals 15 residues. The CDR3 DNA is TGTGCCAGCAGTCTTGGGGCAGACAGGTCCTACGAGAAGTACTTC. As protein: CASSLGADRSYEKYF.

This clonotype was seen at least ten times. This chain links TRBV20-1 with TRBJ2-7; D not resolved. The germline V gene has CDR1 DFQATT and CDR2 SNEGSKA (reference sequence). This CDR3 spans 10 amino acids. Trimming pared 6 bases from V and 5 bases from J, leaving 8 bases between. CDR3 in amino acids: CSAGKDEQYF. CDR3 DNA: TGCAGTGCAGGCAAGGACGAGCAGTACTTC.

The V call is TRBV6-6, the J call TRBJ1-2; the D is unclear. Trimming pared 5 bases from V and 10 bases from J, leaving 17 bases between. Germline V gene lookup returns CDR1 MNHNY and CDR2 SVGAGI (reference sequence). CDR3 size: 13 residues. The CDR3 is CASSGGNSYNYTF. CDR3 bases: TGTGCCAGCAGTGGAGGGAACTCCTATAACTACACCTTC.

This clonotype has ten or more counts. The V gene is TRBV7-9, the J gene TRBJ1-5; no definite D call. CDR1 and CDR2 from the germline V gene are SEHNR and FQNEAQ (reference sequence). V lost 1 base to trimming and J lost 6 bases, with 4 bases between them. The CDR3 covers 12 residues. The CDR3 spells CASSLEAQPQHF. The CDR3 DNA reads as TGTGCCAGCAGCTTAGAAGCTCAGCCCCAGCATTTT.

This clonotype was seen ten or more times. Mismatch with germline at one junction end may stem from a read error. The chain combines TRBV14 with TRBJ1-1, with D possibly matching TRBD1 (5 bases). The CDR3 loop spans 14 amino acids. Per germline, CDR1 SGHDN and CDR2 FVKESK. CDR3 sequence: CASSRQIPPERADF. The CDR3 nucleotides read TGTGCCAGCAGCCGACAGATACCTCCTGAAAGGGCAGACTTT.

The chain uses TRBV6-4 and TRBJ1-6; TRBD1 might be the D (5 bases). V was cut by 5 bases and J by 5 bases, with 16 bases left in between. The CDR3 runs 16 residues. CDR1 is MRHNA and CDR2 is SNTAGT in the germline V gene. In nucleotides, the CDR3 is TGTGCCAGCAGTCTCCGGGCAGGGCCGGATAATTCACCCCTCCACTTT. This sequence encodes CASSLRAGPDNSPLHF.

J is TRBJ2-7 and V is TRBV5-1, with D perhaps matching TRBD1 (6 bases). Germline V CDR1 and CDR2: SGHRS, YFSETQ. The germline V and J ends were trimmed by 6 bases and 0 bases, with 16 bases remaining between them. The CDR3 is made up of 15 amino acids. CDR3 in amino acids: CASNRQGRSSYEQYF. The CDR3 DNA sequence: TGCGCCAGCAACCGCCAGGGGCGGAGCTCCTACGAGCAGTACTTC.

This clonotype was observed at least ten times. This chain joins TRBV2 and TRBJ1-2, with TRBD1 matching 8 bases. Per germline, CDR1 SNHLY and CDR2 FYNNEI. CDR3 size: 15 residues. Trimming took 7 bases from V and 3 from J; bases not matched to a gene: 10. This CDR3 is CASIPDRGGHYGYTF. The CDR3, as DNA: TGTGCCAGCATCCCAGACAGGGGAGGGCACTATGGCTACACCTTC.

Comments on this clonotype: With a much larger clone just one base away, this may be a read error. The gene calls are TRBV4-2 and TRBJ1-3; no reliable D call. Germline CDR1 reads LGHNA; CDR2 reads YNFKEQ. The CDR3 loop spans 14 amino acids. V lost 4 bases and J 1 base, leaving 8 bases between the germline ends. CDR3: CASSLSTSGNTIYF. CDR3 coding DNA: TGTGCCAGCAGCCTCAGTACATCTGGAAACACCATATATTTT.

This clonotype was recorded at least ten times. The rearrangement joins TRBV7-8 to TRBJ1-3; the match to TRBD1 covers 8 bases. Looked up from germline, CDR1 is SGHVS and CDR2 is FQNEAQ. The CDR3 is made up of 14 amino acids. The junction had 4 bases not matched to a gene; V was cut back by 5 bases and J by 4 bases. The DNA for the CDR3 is TGTGCCAGCAGCCACAGGGGGTCCGGAAACACCATATATTTT. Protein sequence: CASSHRGSGNTIYF.

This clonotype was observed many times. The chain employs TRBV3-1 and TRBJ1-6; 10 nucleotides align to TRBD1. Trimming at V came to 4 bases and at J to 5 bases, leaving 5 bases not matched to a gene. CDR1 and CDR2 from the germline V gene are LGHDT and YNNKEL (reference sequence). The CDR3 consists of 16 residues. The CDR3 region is CASSRGTGANNSPLHF. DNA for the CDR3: TGTGCCAGCAGCCGGGGGACAGGGGCAAATAATTCACCCCTCCACTTT.

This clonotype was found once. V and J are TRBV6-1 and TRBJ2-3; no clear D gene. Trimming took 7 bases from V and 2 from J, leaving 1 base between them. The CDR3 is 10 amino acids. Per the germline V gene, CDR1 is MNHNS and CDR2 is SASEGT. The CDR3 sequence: CASTTDTQYF. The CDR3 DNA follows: TGTGCCAGCACCACAGATACGCAGTATTTT.

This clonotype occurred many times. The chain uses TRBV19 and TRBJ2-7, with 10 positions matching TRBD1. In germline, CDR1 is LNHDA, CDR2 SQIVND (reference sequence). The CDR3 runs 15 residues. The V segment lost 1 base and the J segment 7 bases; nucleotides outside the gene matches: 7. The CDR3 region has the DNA TGTGCCAGTAGTATAGTAGGGACAGGGGATGAAGAGCAGTACTTC. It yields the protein CASSIVGTGDEEQYF.

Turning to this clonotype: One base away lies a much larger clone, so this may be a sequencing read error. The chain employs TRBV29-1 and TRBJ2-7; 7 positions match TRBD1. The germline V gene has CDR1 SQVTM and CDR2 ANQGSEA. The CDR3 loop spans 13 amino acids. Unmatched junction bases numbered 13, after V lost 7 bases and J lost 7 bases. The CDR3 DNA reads TGCAGCGCTGCTCGGACAGGAGGCGTTGAGCAGTACTTC. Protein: CSAARTGGVEQYF.

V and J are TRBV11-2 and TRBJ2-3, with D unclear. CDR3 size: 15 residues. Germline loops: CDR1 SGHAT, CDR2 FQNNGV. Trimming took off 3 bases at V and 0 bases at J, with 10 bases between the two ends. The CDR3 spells CASSLSPSSTDTQYF. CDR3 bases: TGTGCCAGCAGCTTGTCACCATCTAGCACAGATACGCAGTATTTT.

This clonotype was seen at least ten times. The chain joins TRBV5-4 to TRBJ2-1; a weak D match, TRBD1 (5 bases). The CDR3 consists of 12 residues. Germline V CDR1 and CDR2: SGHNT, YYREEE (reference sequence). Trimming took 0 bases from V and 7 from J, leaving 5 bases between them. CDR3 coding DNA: TGTGCCAGCAGCTTGGACAGGAATGAGCAGTTCTTC. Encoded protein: CASSLDRNEQFF. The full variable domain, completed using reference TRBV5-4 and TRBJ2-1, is ETGVTQSPTHLIKTRGQQVTLRCSSQSGHNTVSWYQQALGQGPQFIFQYYREEENGRGNFPPRFSGLQFPNYSSELNVNALELDDSALYLCASSLDRNEQFFGPGTRLTVL.

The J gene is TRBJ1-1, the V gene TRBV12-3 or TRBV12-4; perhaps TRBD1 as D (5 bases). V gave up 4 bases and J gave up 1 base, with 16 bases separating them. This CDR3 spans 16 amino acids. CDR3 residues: CASSYGRTRPNTEAFF. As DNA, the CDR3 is TGTGCCAGCAGTTATGGACGGACAAGGCCGAACACTGAAGCTTTCTTT.

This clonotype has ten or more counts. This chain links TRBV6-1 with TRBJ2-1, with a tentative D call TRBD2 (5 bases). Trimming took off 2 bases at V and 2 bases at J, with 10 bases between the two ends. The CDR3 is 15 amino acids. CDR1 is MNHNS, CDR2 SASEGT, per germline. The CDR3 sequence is CASSEPSGTYNEQFF. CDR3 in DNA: TGTGCCAGCAGTGAACCAAGCGGAACCTACAATGAGCAGTTCTTC.

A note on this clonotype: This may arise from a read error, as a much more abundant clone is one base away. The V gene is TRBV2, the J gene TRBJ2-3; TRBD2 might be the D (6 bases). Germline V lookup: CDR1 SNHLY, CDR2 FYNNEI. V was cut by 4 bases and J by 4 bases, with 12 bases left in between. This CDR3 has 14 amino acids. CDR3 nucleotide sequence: TGTGCCAGCAGTGTGAATAGCGGATCAGATACGCAGTATTTT. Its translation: CASSVNSGSDTQYF.

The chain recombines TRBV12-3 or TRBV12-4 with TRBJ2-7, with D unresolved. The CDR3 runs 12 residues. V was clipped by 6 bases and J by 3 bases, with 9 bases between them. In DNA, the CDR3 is TGTGCCAGCAGCCCATCCTTCTACGAGCAGTACTTC. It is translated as CASSPSFYEQYF.

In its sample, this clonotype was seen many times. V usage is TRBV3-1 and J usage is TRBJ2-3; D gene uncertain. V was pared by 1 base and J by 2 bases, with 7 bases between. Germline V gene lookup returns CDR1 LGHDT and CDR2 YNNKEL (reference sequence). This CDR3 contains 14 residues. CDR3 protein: CASSQGLDTDTQYF. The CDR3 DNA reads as TGTGCCAGCAGCCAAGGGCTGGACACAGATACGCAGTATTTT.

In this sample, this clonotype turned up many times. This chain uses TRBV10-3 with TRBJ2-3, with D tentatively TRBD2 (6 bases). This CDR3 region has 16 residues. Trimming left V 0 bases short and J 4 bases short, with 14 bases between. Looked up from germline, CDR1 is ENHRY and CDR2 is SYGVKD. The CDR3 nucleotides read TGTGCCATCAGTGAGTCTAGCGGTGGGTCCCCAGATACGCAGTATTTT. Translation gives CAISESSGGSPDTQYF.

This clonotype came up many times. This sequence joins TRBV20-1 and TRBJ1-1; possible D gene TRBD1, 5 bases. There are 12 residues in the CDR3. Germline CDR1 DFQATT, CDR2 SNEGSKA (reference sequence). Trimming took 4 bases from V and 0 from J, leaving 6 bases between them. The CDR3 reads CSAKGLNTEAFF. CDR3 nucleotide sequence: TGCAGTGCTAAGGGGTTGAACACTGAAGCTTTCTTT.

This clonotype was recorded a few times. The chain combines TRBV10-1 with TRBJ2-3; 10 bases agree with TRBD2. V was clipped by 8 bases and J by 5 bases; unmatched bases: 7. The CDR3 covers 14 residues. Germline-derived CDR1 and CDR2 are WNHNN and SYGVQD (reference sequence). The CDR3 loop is CASGSGRVGDTQYF. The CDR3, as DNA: TGCGCCAGCGGAAGCGGGAGGGTGGGAGATACGCAGTATTTT.

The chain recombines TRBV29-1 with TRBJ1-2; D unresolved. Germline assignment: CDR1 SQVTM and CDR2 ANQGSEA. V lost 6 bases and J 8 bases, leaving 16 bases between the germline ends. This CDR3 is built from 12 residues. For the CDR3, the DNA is TGCAGCGTCCGGACGGATTATCTAGGCTACACCTTC. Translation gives CSVRTDYLGYTF. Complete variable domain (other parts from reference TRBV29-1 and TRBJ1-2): SAVISQKPSRDICQRGTSLTIQCQVDSQVTMMFWYRQQPGQSLTLIATANQGSEATYESGFVIDKFPISRPNLTFSTLTVSNMSPEDSSIYLCSVRTDYLGYTFGSGTRLTVV.

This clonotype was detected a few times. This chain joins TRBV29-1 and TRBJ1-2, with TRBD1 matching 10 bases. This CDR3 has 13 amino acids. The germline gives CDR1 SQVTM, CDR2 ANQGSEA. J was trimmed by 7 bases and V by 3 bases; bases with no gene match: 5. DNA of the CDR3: TGCAGCGTTGAGCGACAGGGGGCTTTTGGCTACACCTTC. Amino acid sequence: CSVERQGAFGYTF.

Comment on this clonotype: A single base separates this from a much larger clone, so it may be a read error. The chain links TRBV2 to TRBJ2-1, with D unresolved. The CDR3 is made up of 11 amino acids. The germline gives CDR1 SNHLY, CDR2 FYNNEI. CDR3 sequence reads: CASIRTTEQLF. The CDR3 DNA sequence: TGTGCCAGCATCAGAACTACTGAGCAGCTCTTC.